A selection of T cell receptor beta chains follows, all from one sample in a study of radiotherapy plus CTLA-4 blockade in lung cancer. Some clones are missing from TCRdb's copy, which holds only in-frame ones; the method was immunoSEQ multiplex PCR. The sample holds some 37,000 clones; about 73% are singletons and the top ten take less than 9%. This specimen was peripheral blood, taken from a patient treated with radiotherapy plus ipilimumab. The origin of the receptors is a human donor with non-small cell lung cancer who had stable disease on radiotherapy plus ipilimumab. Each CDR3 is given with its conserved first and last residue.

v_call | cdr3_aa
TRBV7-8 | CASSSRESSGNTIYF
TRBV7-3 | CASSPSRGLSPLHF
TRBV6-5 | CASSYSGHNNEQFF
TRBV6-1 | CASSAPGGGPGTQYF
TRBV5-1 | CASSLGQGQETQYF
TRBV4-3 | CASSLARGAAYEQYF
TRBV28 | CASSPQDKPNTEAFF
TRBV11-2 | CASSSSRDRAGGYTF
TRBV18 | CASSPDSQNTEAFF
TRBV4-3 | CASSQDVVGADGYTF